This paragraph reports one T cell receptor beta chain. This sample is drawn from a study of T-cell reconstitution after alpha-beta-depleted transplantation in children. Construction of the TCRbeta library involved unique molecular identifiers. TCRdb processed the PCR reads anew with MiXCR; each CDR3 protein has one entry. The table shows about 500,000 distinct CDR3 sequences, with approximately 30% occurring only once. This sequence was found in a human donor who donated a stem cell graft to a child with aplastic anemia. This specimen was PBMCs from the stem cell graft donor, taken from the stem cell graft.

The CDR3 is CASSEYSFSIDEQFF. The CDR3 bases are TGTGCCAGCAGTGAATATAGTTTTAGCATCGATGAGCAGTTCTTC. The J gene is TRBJ2-1, the V gene TRBV25-1; D not resolved. There are 15 residues in the CDR3. Germline values: CDR1 MGHDK, CDR2 SYGVNS. The V gene lost 0 bases and the J gene lost 8 bases, with 14 bases spanning the gap.